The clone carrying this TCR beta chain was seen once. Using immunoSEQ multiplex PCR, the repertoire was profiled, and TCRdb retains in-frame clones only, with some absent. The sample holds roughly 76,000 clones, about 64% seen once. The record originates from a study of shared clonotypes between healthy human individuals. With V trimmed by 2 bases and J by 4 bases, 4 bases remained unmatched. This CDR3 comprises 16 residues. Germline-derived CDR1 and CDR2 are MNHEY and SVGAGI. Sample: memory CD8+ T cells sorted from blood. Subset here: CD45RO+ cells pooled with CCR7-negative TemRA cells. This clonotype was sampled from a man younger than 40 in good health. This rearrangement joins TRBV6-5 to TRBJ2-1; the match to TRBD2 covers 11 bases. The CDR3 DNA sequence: TGTGCCAGCAGTTACCTGGGACTAGCGGAGTACAATGAGCAGTTCTTC. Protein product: CASSYLGLAEYNEQFF.